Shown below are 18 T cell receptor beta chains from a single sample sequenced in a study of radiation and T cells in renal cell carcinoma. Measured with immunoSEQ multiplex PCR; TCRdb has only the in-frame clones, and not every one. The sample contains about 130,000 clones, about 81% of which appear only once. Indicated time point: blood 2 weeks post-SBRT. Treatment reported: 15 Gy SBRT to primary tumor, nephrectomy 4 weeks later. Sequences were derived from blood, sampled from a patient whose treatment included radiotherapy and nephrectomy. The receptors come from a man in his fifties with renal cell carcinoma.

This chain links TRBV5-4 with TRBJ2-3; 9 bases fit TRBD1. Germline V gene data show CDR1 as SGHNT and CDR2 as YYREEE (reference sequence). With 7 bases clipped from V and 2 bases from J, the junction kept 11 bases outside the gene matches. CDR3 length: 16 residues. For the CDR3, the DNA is TGTGCCAGCGGGGGGACAGGGCCCATACCCACAGATACGCAGTATTTT. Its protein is CASGGTGPIPTDTQYF.

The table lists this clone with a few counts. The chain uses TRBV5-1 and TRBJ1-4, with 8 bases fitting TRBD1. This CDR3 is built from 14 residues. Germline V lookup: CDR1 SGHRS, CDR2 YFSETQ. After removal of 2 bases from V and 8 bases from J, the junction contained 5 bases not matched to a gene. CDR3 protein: CASSFGTGPEKLFF. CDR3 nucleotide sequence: TGCGCCAGCAGCTTCGGGACAGGCCCCGAAAAACTGTTTTTT. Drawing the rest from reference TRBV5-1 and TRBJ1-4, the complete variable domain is KAGVTQTPRYLIKTRGQQVTLSCSPISGHRSVSWYQQTPGQGLQFLFEYFSETQRNKGNFPGRFSGRQFSNSRSEMNVSTLELGDSALYLCASSFGTGPEKLFFGSGTQLSVL.

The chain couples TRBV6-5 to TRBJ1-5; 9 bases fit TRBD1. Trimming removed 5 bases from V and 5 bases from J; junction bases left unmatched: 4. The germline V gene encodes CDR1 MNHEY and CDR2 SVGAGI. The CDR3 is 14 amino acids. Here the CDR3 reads CASSTGQGHQPQHF. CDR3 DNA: TGTGCCAGCAGTACAGGACAGGGGCATCAGCCCCAGCATTTT.

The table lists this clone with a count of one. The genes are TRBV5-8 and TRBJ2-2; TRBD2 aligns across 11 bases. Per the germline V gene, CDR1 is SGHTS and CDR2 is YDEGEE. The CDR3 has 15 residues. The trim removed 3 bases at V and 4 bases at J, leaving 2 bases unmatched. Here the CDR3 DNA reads TGTGCCAGCAGCTCTAGCGGGAGGCGCACCGGGGAGCTGTTTTTT. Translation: CASSSSGRRTGELFF.

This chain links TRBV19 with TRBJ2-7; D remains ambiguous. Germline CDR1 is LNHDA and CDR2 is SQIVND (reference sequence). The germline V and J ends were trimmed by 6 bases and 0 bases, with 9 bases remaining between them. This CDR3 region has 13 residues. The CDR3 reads CASRRESSYEQYF. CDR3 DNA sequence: TGTGCCAGTAGAAGGGAAAGCTCCTACGAGCAGTACTTC. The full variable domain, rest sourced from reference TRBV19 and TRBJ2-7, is DGGITQSPKYLFRKEGQNVTLSCEQNLNHDAMYWYRQDPGQGLRLIYYSQIVNDFQKGDIAEGYSVSREKKESFPLTVTSAQKNPTAFYLCASRRESSYEQYFGPGTRLTVT.

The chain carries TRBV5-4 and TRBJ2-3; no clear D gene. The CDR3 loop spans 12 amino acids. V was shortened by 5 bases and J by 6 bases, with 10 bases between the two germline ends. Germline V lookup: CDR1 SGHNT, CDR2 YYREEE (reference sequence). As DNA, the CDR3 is TGTGCCAGCAGTGAACGGGCGGATACGCAGTATTTT. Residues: CASSERADTQYF.

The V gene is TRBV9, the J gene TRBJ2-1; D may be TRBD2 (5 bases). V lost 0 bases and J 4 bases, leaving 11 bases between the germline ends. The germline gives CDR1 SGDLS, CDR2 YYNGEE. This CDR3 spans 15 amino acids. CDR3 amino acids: CASSVDGGFYNEQFF. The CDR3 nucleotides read TGTGCCAGCAGCGTAGATGGCGGGTTTTACAATGAGCAGTTCTTC.

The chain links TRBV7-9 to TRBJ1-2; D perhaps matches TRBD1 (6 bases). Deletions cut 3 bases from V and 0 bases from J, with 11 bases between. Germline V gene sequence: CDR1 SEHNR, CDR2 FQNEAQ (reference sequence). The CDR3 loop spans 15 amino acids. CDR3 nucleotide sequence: TGTGCCAGCAGCTTTGGACAGTCCCCTAACTATGGCTACACCTTC. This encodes CASSFGQSPNYGYTF.

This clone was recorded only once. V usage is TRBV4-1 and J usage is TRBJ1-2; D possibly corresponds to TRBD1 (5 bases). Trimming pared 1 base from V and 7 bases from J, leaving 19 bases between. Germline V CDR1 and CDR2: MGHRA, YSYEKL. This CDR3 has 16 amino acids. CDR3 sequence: CASSQVGGAKGSGYTF. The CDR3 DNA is TGCGCCAGCAGCCAAGTCGGCGGGGCGAAGGGGTCTGGCTACACCTTC.

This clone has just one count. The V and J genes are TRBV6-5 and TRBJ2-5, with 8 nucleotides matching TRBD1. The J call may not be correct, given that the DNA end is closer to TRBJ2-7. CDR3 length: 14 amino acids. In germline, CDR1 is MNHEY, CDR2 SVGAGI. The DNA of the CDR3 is TGTGCCAGCAGCTTAGCCGGGACAGGTGCCGAGCAGTACTTC. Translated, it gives CASSLAGTGAEQYF.

CDR3 in amino acids: CSVTDGYGELFF. CDR3 bases: TGCAGCGTTACCGACGGTTACGGGGAGCTGTTTTTT. This chain links TRBV29-1 with TRBJ2-2; D not resolved. V lost 5 bases, J lost 7 bases, and 11 bases lay in between. The germline V gene has CDR1 SQVTM and CDR2 ANQGSEA. The CDR3 is 12 residues long.

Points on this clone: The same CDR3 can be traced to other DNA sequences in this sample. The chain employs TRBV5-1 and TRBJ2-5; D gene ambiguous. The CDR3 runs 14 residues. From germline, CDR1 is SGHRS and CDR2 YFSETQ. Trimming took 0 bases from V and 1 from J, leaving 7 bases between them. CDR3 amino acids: CASSLGQIQETQYF. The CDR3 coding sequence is TGCGCCAGCAGCTTGGGGCAGATCCAAGAGACCCAGTACTTC. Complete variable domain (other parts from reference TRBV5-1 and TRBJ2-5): KAGVTQTPRYLIKTRGQQVTLSCSPISGHRSVSWYQQTPGQGLQFLFEYFSETQRNKGNFPGRFSGRQFSNSRSEMNVSTLELGDSALYLCASSLGQIQETQYFGPGTRLLVL.

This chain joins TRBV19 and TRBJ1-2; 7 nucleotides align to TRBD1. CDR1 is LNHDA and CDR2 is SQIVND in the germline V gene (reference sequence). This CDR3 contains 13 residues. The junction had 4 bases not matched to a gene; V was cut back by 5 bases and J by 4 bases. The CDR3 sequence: CASSADRVYGYTF. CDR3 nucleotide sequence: TGTGCCAGTAGTGCCGACAGGGTCTATGGCTACACCTTC.

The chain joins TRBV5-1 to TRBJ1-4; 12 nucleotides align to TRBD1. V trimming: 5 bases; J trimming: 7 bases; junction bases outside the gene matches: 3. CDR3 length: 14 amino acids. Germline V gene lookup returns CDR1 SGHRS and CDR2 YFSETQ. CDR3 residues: CASRGQGASEKLFF. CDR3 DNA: TGCGCCAGCAGGGGACAGGGGGCAAGTGAAAAACTGTTTTTT.

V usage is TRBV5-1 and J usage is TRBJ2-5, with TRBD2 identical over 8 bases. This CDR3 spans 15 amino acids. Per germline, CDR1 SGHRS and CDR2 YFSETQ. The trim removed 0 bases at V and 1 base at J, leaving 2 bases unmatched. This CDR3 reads CASSLAGGGQETQYF. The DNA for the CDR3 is TGCGCCAGCAGCTTGGCCGGGGGGGGCCAAGAGACCCAGTACTTC.

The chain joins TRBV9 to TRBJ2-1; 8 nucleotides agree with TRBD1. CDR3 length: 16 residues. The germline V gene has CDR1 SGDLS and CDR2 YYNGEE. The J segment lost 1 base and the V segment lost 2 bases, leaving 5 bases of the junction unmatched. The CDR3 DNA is TGTGCCAGCAGCGTTCAGGGGGCAGTATCCTACAATGAGCAGTTCTTC. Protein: CASSVQGAVSYNEQFF. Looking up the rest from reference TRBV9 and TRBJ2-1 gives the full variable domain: DSGVTQTPKHLITATGQRVTLRCSPRSGDLSVYWYQQSLDQGLQFLIQYYNGEERAKGNILERFSAQQFPDLHSELNLSSLELGDSALYFCASSVQGAVSYNEQFFGPGTRLTVL.

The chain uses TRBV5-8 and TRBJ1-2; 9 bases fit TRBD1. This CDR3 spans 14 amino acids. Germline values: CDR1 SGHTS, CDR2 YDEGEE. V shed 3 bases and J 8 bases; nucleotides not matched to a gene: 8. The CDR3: CASSYGQGSRGYTF. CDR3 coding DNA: TGTGCCAGCAGCTATGGACAGGGGTCGCGCGGCTACACCTTC.

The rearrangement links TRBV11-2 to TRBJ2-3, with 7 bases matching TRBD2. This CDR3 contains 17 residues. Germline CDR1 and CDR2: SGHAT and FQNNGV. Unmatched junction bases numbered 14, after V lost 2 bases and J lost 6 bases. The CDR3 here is CASSLSPGGGAEDTQYF. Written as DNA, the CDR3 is TGTGCCAGCAGCTTATCCCCGGGAGGCGGGGCGGAGGATACGCAGTATTTT.